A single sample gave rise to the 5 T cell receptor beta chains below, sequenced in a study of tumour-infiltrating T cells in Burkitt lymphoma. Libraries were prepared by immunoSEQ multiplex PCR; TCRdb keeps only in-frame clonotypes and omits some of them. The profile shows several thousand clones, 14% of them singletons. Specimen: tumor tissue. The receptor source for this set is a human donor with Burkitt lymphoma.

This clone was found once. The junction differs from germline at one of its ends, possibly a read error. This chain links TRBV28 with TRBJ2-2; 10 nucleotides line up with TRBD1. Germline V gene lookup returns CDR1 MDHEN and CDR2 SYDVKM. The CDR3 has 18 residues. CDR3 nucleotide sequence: TGTGCTAGCAGTTCTCGGGGACAGGGGATTGGTAACATCGGGGAGCTGTTTTTT. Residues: CASSSRGQGIGNIGELFF.

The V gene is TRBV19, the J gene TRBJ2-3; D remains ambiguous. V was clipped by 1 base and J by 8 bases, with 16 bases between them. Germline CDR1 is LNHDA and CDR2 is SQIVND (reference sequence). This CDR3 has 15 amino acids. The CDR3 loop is CASSIVVGSTATQYF. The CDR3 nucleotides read TGTGCCAGTAGTATAGTGGTGGGGTCGACCGCTACGCAGTATTTT.

This chain's CDR3 is CASSGGEGAYEQYF. The CDR3 nucleotides are TGTGCCAGCTCTGGGGGAGAGGGTGCCTACGAGCAGTACTTC. The chain uses TRBV6-1 and TRBJ2-7; the D call may be TRBD1 or TRBD2 (5 bases each). CDR3 length equals 14 residues. V was clipped by 8 bases and J by 2 bases, with 16 bases between them. Germline V lookup: CDR1 MNHNS, CDR2 SASEGT.

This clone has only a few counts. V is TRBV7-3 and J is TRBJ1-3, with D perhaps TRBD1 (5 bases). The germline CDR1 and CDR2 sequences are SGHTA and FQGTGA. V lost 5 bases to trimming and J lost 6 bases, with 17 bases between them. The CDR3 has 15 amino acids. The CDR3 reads CASSISREIENTIYF. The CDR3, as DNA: TGTGCCAGCAGCATTAGCAGGGAAATTGAAAACACCATATATTTT.

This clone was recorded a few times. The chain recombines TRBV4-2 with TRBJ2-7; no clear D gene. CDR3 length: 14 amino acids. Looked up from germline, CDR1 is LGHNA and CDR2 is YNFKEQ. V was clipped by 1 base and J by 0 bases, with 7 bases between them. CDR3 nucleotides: TGTGCCAGCAGCCAAGGGACGGTCTCCTACGAGCAGTACTTC. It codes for CASSQGTVSYEQYF.